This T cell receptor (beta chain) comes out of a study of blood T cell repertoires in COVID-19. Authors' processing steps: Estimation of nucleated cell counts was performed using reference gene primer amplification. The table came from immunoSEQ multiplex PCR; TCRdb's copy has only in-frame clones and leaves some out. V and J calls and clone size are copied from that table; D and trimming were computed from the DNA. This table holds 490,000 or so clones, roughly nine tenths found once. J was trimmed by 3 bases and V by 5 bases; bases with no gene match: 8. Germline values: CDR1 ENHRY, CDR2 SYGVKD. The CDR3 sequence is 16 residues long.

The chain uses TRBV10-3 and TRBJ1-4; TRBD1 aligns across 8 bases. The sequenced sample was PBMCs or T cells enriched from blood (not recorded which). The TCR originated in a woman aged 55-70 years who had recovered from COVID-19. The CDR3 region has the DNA TGTGCCATCAGTCCTGGACAGGGTCGTGCTAATGAAAAACTGTTTTTT. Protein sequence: CAISPGQGRANEKLFF.